This paragraph reports one TCR beta chain. What it binds is not known. Unrecorded immune exposures were likely, despite nominal health at sampling. This specimen belongs to a study of cytomegalovirus exposure and HLA in healthy donors. Whole-study context: Earlier sequencing of 150 million to 200 million T cells yielded 100 million to 120 million unique TCR beta sequences.

The V and J ends lost 4 bases and 4 bases respectively, with 11 bases between them. The CDR3 is made up of 13 amino acids. Germline CDR1 reads SGHRS; CDR2 reads YFSETQ. Primers: 60 Vbeta forward and 13 Jbeta reverse. Sequencing used immunoSEQ multiplex PCR; TCRdb keeps in-frame clones, though not all of them. The profile shows 95,000 to 100,000 clones, approximately 76% of them singletons. Study outcomes and limitations: Most CMV-associated TCR beta chains appeared HLA-restricted in a later analysis. Later work found that TCR association rates differed between HLA loci; DRB1 had the most and HLA-C the fewest.

The rearrangement uses TRBV5-1 and TRBJ2-5; D may be TRBD2 (5 bases). The sequence came from a man aged 35 to 55 in good health and CMV-seronegative. The sequencing sample was made of PBMCs. The CDR3 loop reads CASSARVRETQYF. Here the CDR3 DNA reads TGCGCCAGCAGCGCGCGGGTCCGAGAGACCCAGTACTTC. Together with reference TRBV5-1 and TRBJ2-5, the CDR3 gives the full variable domain: KAGVTQTPRYLIKTRGQQVTLSCSPISGHRSVSWYQQTPGQGLQFLFEYFSETQRNKGNFPGRFSGRQFSNSRSEMNVSTLELGDSALYLCASSARVRETQYFGPGTRLLVL.